The 18 T cell receptor beta chains listed next were all sequenced from one sample in a study of cytomegalovirus exposure and HLA in healthy donors. TCRdb's table, derived via immunoSEQ multiplex PCR, lists solely in-frame clones and lacks some. The sample shows 150,000 or so clones, around 89% of them seen only once. Sequenced sample: PBMCs. These receptors came from a woman in her twenties or thirties in good health and CMV-seropositive.

In its sample, this clone was seen a few times. The chain links TRBV11-2 to TRBJ2-5, with D unresolved. The CDR3 is made up of 14 amino acids. CDR1 SGHAT and CDR2 FQNNGV come from the germline V gene. V lost 1 base to trimming and J lost 3 bases, with 9 bases between them. As DNA, the CDR3 is TGTGCCAGCAGCTTAGGTGGGCCCGAAGAGACCCAGTACTTC. This gives the protein CASSLGGPEETQYF.

This sequence joins TRBV7-6 and TRBJ2-1, with TRBD2 matching over 11 bases. CDR3 length: 19 amino acids. Germline trimming cut 2 bases from V and 4 bases from J; bases unmatched to any gene: 13. The germline V gene encodes CDR1 SGHVS and CDR2 FNYEAQ. The CDR3 nucleotides are TGTGCCAGCAGCTTAAATTTTGCTAGCGGGAGGTCACGTTACAATGAGCAGTTCTTC. Residues: CASSLNFASGRSRYNEQFF.

The rearrangement links TRBV5-1 to TRBJ2-1, with 10 bases aligning to TRBD2. CDR3 size: 17 residues. The junction had 13 bases not matched to a gene; V was cut back by 4 bases and J by 6 bases. Germline lookup yields CDR1 SGHRS and CDR2 YFSETQ. The CDR3 loop is CASSRGLADLRGNEQFF. For the CDR3, the DNA is TGCGCCAGCAGCCGAGGACTAGCGGACCTCCGGGGCAATGAGCAGTTCTTC. Drawing the rest from reference TRBV5-1 and TRBJ2-1, the complete variable domain is KAGVTQTPRYLIKTRGQQVTLSCSPISGHRSVSWYQQTPGQGLQFLFEYFSETQRNKGNFPGRFSGRQFSNSRSEMNVSTLELGDSALYLCASSRGLADLRGNEQFFGPGTRLTVL.

This clone has more than one count but fewer than ten. The chain is built from TRBV2 and TRBJ1-5; TRBD1 aligns across 9 bases. The CDR3 is made up of 12 amino acids. Germline V gene data show CDR1 as SNHLY and CDR2 as FYNNEI. The trim removed 6 bases at V and 9 bases at J, leaving 3 bases unmatched. The CDR3 sequence is CASSADRGPQHF. Here the CDR3 DNA reads TGTGCCAGCAGCGCGGACAGGGGGCCCCAGCATTTT.

The CDR3 DNA reads as TGTGCCAGTAGGTCGTTTGCGGGGTTCGTGCAATTCGGGGCCAACGTCCTGACTTTC. Protein sequence: CASRSFAGFVQFGANVLTF. The chain uses TRBV19 and TRBJ2-6; weak D call: TRBD2 (6 bases). V lost 6 bases and J lost 4, with 25 bases in between. Per the germline V gene, CDR1 is LNHDA and CDR2 is SQIVND (reference sequence). The CDR3 consists of 19 residues.

The chain recombines TRBV2 with TRBJ2-7; TRBD1 agrees at 8 bases. This CDR3 has 14 residues. The germline V gene has CDR1 SNHLY and CDR2 FYNNEI. Germline trimming cut 8 bases from V and 0 bases from J; bases unmatched to any gene: 6. The CDR3 nucleotides read TGTGCCAGCCAGGGGACAGGTGCCTCCTACGAGCAGTACTTC. This sequence encodes CASQGTGASYEQYF.

This chain links TRBV27 with TRBJ2-4; TRBD1 aligns across 8 bases. This CDR3 region has 20 residues. Germline CDR1 is MNHEY and CDR2 is SMNVEV (reference sequence). V lost 4 bases and J lost 0; bases outside the gene matches: 17. The chain's CDR3 is CASSSPPTGVVPPAKNIQYF. The CDR3 DNA sequence: TGTGCCAGCAGTTCCCCCCCGACAGGGGTTGTGCCCCCAGCCAAAAACATTCAGTACTTC.

The genes are TRBV28 and TRBJ2-7; TRBD1 is a possible D gene (5 bases). With 5 bases removed from V and 3 bases from J, the gap between germline ends came to 14 bases. Germline V gene sequence: CDR1 MDHEN, CDR2 SYDVKM. CDR3 size: 14 residues. The CDR3 nucleotides read TGTGCCAGCAGTACCACGACAGTAAGCTACGAGCAGTACTTC. It codes for CASSTTTVSYEQYF.

V and J are TRBV7-8 and TRBJ1-3, with 9 bases fitting TRBD1. The CDR3 length is 15 residues. Trimming cost V 4 bases and J 4 bases; bases outside gene matches: 5. CDR1 is SGHVS and CDR2 is FQNEAQ in the germline V gene. This CDR3 reads CASSSQGAWGNTIYF. CDR3 bases: TGTGCCAGCAGCTCACAGGGGGCTTGGGGAAACACCATATATTTT.

The chain carries TRBV9 and TRBJ2-5; TRBD1 matches at 7 bases. This CDR3 comprises 14 residues. Germline V gene data show CDR1 as SGDLS and CDR2 as YYNGEE. The V gene end was trimmed by 4 bases and the J gene end by 1 base; junction bases not matched to a gene: 4. CDR3 coding DNA: TGTGCCAGCAGCCCTCGGACAGGCCAAGAGACCCAGTACTTC. Translating gives CASSPRTGQETQYF.

The chain uses TRBV7-3 and TRBJ2-1; 12 bases line up with TRBD1. With 5 bases clipped from V and 5 bases from J, the junction kept 4 bases outside the gene matches. The CDR3 runs 15 residues. Germline V gene sequence: CDR1 SGHTA, CDR2 FQGTGA. The CDR3 bases are TGTGCCAGCAGCCGGGGACAGGGGGCGAACAATGAGCAGTTCTTC. As protein: CASSRGQGANNEQFF.

The chain couples TRBV18 to TRBJ2-1, with TRBD1 as a possible D gene (6 bases). V was shortened by 6 bases and J by 3 bases, with 9 bases between the two germline ends. The CDR3 extends over 13 amino acids. CDR1 is KGHSH and CDR2 is LQKENI in the germline V gene. CDR3 loop: CASSPDSYNEQFF. CDR3 sequence (DNA): TGTGCCAGCTCCCCGGACAGCTACAATGAGCAGTTCTTC.

The V and J genes are TRBV7-9 and TRBJ2-3; D is undetermined. Germline assignment: CDR1 SEHNR and CDR2 FQNEAQ (reference sequence). Trimming removed 8 bases at V and 2 bases at J, with 5 bases between. The CDR3 is 11 amino acids. CDR3 nucleotides: TGTGCCAGCCGCGCCACAGATACGCAGTATTTT. This sequence encodes CASRATDTQYF.

The chain couples TRBV11-1 to TRBJ2-4; D is uncertain. In germline, CDR1 is SGHAT, CDR2 FQDESV (reference sequence). The CDR3 is 16 amino acids. The V end was cut by 5 bases, the J end by 0 bases, with 14 bases between. DNA of the CDR3: TGTGCCAGCAGCCCTACCCCCCTTATAGCCAAAAACATTCAGTACTTC. Amino acid sequence: CASSPTPLIAKNIQYF.

The gene calls are TRBV27 and TRBJ2-7; no reliable D call. Per the germline V gene, CDR1 is MNHEY and CDR2 is SMNVEV (reference sequence). The CDR3 extends over 15 amino acids. V dropped 6 bases and J dropped 1 base, with 16 bases sitting between them. CDR3 region: CASSQARPSSYEQYF. DNA of the CDR3: TGTGCCAGCAGCCAGGCTCGGCCCTCATCCTACGAGCAGTACTTC.

The J gene is TRBJ1-1, the V gene TRBV25-1; maybe TRBD1 (5 bases). Germline V gene data show CDR1 as MGHDK and CDR2 as SYGVNS. The CDR3 spans 14 residues. Trimming pared 6 bases from V and 3 bases from J, leaving 14 bases between. The CDR3 loop reads CASSWLGGDTEAFF. CDR3 coding DNA: TGTGCCAGCAGCTGGTTGGGGGGAGACACTGAAGCTTTCTTT.

This clone occurred once. The chain is built from TRBV9 and TRBJ1-4; 11 bases are a match to TRBD1. The germline CDR1 and CDR2 sequences are SGDLS and YYNGEE. J was trimmed by 8 bases and V by 2 bases; bases with no gene match: 8. This CDR3 region has 16 residues. The DNA for the CDR3 is TGTGCCAGCAGCGTTGGGACAGGGGGTCTGGGAGAAAAACTGTTTTTT. This encodes CASSVGTGGLGEKLFF.

This sequence joins TRBV29-1 and TRBJ1-1, with D maybe TRBD1 (6 bases). This CDR3 has 14 amino acids. Trimming removed 4 bases from V and 2 bases from J, with 14 bases in between. Per the germline V gene, CDR1 is SQVTM and CDR2 is ANQGSEA. The chain's CDR3 is CSVGAGDINTEAFF. CDR3 nucleotide sequence: TGCAGCGTTGGGGCAGGGGACATCAACACTGAAGCTTTCTTT.